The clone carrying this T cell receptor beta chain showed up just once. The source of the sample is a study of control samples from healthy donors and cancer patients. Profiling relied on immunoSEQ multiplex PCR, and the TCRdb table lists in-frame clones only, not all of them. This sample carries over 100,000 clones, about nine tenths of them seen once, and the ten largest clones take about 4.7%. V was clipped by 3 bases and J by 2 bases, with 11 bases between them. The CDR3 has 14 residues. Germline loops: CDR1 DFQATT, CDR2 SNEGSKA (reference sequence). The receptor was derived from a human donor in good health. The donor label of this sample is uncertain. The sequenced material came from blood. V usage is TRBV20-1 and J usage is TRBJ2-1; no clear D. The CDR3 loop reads CSASPLGTYNEQFF. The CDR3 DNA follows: TGCAGTGCTAGTCCCTTGGGTACCTACAATGAGCAGTTCTTC.